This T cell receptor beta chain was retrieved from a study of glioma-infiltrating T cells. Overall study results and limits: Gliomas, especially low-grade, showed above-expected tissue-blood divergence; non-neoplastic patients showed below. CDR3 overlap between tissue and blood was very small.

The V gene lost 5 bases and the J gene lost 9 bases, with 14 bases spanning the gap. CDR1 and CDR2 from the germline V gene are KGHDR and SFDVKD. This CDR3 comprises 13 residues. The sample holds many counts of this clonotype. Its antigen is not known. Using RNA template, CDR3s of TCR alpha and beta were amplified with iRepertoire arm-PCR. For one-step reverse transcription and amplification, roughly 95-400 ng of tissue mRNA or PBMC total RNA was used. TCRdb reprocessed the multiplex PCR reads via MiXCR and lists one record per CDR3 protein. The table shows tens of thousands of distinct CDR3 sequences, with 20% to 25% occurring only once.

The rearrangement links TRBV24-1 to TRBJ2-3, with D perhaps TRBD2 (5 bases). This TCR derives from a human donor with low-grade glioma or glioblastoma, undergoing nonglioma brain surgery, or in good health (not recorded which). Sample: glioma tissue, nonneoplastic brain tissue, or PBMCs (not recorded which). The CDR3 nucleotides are TGTGCCACCAGTGGCGGGTCCACGGACACGCAGTATTTT. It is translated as CATSGGSTDTQYF.